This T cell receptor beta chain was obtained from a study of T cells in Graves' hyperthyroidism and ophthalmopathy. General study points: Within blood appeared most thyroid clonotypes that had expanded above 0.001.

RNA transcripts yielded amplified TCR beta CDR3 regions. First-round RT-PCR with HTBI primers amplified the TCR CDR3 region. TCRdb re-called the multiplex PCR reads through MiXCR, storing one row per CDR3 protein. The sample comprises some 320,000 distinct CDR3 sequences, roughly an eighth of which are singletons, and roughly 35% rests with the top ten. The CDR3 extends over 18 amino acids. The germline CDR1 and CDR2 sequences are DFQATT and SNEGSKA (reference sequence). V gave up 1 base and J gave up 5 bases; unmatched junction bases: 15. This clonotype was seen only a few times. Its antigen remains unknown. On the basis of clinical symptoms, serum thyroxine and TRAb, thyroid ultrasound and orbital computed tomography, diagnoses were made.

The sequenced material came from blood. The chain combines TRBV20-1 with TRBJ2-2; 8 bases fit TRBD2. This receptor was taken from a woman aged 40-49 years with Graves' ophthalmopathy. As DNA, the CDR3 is TGCAGTGCTAGAGGCTTTAGGTCGGCGGGAGGTGATACCGGGGAGCTGTTTTTT. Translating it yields CSARGFRSAGGDTGELFF.